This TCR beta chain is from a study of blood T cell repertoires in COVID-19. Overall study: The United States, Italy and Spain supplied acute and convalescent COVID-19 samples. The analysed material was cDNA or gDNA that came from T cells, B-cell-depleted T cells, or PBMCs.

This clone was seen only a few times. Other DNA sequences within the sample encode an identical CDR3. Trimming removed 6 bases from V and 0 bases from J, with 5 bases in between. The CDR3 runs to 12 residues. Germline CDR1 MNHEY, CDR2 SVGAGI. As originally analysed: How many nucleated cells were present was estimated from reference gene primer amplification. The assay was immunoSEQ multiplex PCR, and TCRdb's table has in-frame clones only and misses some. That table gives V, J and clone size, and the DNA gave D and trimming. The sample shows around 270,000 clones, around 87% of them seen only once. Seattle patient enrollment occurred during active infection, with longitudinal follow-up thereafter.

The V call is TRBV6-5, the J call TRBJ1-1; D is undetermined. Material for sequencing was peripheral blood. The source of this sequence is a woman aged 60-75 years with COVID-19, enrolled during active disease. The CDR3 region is CASSAVNTEAFF. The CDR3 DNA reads TGTGCCAGCAGCGCAGTGAACACTGAAGCTTTCTTT.